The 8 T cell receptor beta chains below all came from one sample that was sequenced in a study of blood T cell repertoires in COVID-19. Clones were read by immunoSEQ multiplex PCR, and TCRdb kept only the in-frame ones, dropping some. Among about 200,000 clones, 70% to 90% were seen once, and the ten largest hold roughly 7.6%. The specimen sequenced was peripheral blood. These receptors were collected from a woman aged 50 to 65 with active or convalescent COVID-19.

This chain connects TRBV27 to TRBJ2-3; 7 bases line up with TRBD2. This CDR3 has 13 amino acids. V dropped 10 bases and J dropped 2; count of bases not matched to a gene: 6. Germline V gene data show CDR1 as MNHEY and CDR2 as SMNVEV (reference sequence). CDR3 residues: CATGRDYTDTQYF. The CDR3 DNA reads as TGTGCCACCGGTAGGGACTACACAGATACGCAGTATTTT.

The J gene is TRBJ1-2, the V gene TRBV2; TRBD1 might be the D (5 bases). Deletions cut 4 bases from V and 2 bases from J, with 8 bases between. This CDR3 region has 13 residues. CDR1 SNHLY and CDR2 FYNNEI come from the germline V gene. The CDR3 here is CASSGQQNYGYTF. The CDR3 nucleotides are TGTGCCAGCAGTGGACAGCAAAACTATGGCTACACCTTC.

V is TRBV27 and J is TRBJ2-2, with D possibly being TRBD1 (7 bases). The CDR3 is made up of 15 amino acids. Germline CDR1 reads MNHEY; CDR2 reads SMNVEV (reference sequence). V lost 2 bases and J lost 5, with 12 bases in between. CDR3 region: CASSLKPGGTGELFF. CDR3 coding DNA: TGTGCCAGCAGTTTAAAGCCAGGGGGGACCGGGGAGCTGTTTTTT.

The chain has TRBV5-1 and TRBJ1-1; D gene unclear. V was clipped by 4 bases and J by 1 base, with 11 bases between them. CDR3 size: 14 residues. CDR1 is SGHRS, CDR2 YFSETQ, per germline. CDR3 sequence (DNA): TGCGCCAGCAGCCCTTATAGCGGGAACACTGAAGCTTTCTTT. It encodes CASSPYSGNTEAFF.

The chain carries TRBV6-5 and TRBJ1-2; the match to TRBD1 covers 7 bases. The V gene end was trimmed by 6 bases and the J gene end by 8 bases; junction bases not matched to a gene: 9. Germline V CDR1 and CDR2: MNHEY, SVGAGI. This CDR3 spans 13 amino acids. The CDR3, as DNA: TGTGCCAGCAGCCCCGGGACAGTTCTCGGCTACACCTTC. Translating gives CASSPGTVLGYTF.

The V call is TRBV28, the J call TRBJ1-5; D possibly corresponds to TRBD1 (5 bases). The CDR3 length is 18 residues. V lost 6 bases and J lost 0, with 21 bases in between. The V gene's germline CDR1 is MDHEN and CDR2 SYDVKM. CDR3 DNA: TGTGCCAGCAGCCCACTTCCAGGCAGGGCGTATAGCAATCAGCCCCAGCATTTT. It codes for CASSPLPGRAYSNQPQHF.

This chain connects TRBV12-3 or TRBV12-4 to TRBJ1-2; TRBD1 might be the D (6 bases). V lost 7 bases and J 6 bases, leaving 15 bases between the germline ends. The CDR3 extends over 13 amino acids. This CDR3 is CASTTRTVHGYTF. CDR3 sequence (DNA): TGTGCCAGCACCACCCGGACAGTCCATGGCTACACCTTC.

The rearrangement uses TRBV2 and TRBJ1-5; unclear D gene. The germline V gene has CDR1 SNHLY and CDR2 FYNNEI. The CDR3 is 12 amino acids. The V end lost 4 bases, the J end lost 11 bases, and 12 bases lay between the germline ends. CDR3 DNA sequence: TGTGCCAGCAGTGTGAGTGTCGGGGCCCAGCATTTT. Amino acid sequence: CASSVSVGAQHF.